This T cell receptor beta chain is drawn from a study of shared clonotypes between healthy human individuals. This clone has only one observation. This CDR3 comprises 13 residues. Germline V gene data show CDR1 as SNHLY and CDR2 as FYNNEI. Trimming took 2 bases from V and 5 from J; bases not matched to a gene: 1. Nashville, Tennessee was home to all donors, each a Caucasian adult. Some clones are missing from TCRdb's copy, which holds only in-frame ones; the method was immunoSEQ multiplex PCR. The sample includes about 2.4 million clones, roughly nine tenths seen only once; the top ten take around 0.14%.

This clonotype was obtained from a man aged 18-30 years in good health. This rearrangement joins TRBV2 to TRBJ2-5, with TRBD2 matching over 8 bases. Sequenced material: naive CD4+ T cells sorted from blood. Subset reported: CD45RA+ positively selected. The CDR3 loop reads CASSERTSETQYF. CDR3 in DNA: TGTGCCAGCAGTGAACGGACTAGCGAGACCCAGTACTTC.